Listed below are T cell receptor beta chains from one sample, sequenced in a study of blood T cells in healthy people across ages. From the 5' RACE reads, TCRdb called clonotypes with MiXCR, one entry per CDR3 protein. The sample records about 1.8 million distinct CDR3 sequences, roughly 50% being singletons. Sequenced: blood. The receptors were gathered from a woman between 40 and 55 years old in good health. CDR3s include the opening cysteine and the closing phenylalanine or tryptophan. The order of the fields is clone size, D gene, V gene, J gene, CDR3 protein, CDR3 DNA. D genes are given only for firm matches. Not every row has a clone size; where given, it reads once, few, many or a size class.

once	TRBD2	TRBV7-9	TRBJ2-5	CASSQGTSGGYNEQYF	TGTGCCAGCAGCCAAGGGACTAGCGGGGGATACAATGAGCAGTACTTC
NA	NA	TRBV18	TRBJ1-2	CASSPGIQCGYTF	TGTGCCAGCTCGCCAGGAATACAGTGTGGCTACACCTTC
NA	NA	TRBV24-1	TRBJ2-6	CATSPTREKGFPGANVLTF	TGTGCCACCAGCCCAACAAGGGAGAAGGGGTTCCCTGGGGCCAACGTCCTGACTTTC
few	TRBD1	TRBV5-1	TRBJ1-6	CASSLSGTGGRSPLHF	TGCGCCAGCAGCTTGTCCGGGACAGGGGGACGCTCACCCCTCCACTTT
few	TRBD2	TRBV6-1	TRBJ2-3	CASSEGLLAGGSTDTQYF	TGTGCCAGCAGTGAAGGGCTCTTAGCGGGGGGGAGCACAGATACGCAGTATTTT
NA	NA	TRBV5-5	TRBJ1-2	CASSLVRLNYGYTF	TGTGCCAGCAGCTTGGTGAGACTCAACTATGGCTACACCTTC
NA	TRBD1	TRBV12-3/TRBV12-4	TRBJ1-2	CASSVGTGRRGYTF	TGTGCCAGCAGTGTCGGGACAGGCCGACGTGGCTACACCTTC
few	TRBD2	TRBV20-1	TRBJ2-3	CSARIAGYGSDTQYF	TGCAGTGCTAGAATAGCGGGGTACGGTTCAGATACGCAGTATTTT
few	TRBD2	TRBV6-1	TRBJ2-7	CASSELVAAGGYEQYF	TGTGCCAGCAGTGAACTTGTAGCAGCGGGGGGTTACGAGCAGTACTTC
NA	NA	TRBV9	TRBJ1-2	CASSVDGQGTYGYTF	TGTGCCAGCAGCGTAGATGGGCAGGGGACTTATGGCTACACCTTC
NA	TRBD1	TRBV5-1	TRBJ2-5	CASSLGRGNIQETQYF	TGCGCCAGCAGCTTAGGCAGGGGGAACATACAAGAGACCCAGTACTTC